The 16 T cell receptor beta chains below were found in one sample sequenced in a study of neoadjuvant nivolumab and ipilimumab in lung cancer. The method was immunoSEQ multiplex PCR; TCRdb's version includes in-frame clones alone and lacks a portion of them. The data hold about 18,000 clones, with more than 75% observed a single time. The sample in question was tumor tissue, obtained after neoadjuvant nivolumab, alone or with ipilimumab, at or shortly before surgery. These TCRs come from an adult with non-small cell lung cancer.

CDR3 protein: CASSLKQGSYEQYF. CDR3 DNA sequence: TGTGCCAGCAGTTTAAAACAGGGGTCCTACGAGCAGTACTTC. The chain carries TRBV27 and TRBJ2-7, with 7 nucleotides matching TRBD1. In germline, CDR1 is MNHEY, CDR2 SMNVEV (reference sequence). The CDR3 extends over 14 amino acids. V was clipped by 2 bases and J by 1 base; unmatched bases: 2.

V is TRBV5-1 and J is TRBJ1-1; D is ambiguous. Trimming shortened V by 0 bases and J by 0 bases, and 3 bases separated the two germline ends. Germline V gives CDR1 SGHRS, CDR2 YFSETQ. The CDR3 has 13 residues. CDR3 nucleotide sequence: TGCGCCAGCAGCTTGGAATTGAACACTGAAGCTTTCTTT. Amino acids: CASSLELNTEAFF.

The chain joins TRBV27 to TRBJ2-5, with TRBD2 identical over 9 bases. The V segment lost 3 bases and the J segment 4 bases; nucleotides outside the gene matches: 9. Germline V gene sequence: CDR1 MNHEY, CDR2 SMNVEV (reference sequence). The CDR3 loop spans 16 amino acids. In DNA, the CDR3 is TGTGCCAGCAGTTTGCGAGCGGGAGGAAGTAGAGAGACCCAGTACTTC. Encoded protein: CASSLRAGGSRETQYF.

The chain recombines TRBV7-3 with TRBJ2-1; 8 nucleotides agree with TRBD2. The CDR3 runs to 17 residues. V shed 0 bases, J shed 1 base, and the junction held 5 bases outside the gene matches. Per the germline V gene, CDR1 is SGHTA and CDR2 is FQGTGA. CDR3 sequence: CASSLTSGTVSYNEQFF. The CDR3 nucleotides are TGTGCCAGCAGCTTAACTAGCGGGACGGTTTCCTACAATGAGCAGTTCTTC.

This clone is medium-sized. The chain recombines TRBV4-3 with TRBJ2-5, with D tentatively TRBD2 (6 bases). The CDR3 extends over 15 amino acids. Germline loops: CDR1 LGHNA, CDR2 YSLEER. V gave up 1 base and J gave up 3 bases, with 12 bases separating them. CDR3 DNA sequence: TGCGCCAGCAGCCAAGCCCTAGCGCCTGAAGAGACCCAGTACTTC. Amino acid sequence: CASSQALAPEETQYF.

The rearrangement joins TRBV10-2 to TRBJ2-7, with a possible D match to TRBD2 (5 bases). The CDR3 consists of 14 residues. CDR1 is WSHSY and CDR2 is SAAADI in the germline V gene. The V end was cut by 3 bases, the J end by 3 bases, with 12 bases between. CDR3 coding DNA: TGCGCCAGCAGTGACCGGGAATCTAGCTACGAGCAGTACTTC. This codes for CASSDRESSYEQYF.

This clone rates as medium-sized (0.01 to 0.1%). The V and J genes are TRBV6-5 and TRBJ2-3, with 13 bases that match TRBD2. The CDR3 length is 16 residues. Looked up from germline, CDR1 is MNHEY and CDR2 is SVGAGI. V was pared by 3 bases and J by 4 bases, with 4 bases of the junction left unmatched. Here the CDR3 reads CASSYGLAGAPDTQYF. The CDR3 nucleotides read TGTGCCAGCAGTTATGGACTAGCGGGAGCACCAGATACGCAGTATTTT.

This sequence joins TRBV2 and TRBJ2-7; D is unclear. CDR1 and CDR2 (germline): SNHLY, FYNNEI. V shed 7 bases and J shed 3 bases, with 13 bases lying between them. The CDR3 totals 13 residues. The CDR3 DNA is TGTGCCAGCAAGTCAGATTTATTCTACGAGCAGTACTTC. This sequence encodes CASKSDLFYEQYF.

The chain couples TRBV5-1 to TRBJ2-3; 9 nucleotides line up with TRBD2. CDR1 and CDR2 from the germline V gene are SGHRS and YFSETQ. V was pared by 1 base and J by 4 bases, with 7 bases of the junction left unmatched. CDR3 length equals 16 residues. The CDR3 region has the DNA TGCGCCAGCAGCTTGCCCGGACTAGCGCAGGCAGATACGCAGTATTTT. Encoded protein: CASSLPGLAQADTQYF.

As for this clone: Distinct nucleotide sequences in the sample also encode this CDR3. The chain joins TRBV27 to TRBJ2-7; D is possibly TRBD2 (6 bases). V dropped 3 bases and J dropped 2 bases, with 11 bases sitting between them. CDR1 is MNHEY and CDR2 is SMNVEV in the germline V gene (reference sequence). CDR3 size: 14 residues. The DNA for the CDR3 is TGTGCCAGCAGTTTGGGGGGAGGACCCTACGAGCAGTACTTC. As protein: CASSLGGGPYEQYF.

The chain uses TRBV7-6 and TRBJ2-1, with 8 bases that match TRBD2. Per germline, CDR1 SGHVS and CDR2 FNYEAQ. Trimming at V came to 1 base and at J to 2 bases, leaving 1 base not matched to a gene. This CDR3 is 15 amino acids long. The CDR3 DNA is TGTGCCAGCAGCTTAGAACTAGCGGCCTACAATGAGCAGTTCTTC. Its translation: CASSLELAAYNEQFF.

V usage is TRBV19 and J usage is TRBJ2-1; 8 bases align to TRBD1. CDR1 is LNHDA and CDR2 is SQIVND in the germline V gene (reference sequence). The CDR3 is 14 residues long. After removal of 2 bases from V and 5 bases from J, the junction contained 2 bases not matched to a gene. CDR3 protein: CASSIQGADNEQFF. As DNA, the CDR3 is TGTGCCAGTAGTATACAGGGGGCTGACAATGAGCAGTTCTTC.

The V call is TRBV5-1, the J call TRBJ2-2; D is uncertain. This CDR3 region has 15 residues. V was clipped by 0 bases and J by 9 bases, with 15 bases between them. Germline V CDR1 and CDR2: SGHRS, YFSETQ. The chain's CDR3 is CASSLAQSPTRELFF. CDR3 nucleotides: TGCGCCAGCAGCTTGGCACAAAGTCCTACCCGGGAGCTGTTTTTT.

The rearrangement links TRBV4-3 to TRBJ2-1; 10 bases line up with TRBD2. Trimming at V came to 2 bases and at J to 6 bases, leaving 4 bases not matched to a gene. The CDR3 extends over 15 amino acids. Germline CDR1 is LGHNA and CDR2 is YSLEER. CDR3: CASSQLAGDPNEQFF. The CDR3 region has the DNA TGCGCCAGCAGCCAACTAGCGGGAGACCCCAATGAGCAGTTCTTC.

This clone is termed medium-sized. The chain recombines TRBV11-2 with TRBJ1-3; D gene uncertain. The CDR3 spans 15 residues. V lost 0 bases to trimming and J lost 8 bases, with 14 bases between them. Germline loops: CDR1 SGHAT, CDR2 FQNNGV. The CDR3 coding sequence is TGTGCCAGCAGCTTAGAAAATTCCCGGGGATACACCATATATTTT. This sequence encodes CASSLENSRGYTIYF.

For the CDR3, the DNA is TGTGCCAGCAGCTTAGATAGCGGGAGCGGCGAGACCCAGTACTTC. This translates into CASSLDSGSGETQYF. The rearrangement uses TRBV11-2 and TRBJ2-5; 9 positions match TRBD2. The germline CDR1 and CDR2 sequences are SGHAT and FQNNGV. The V and J ends lost 0 bases and 5 bases, in that order; junction bases with no gene match: 4. The CDR3 has 15 amino acids.